Following are 24 T cell receptor beta chains from one sample sequenced in a study of CD8 T cells in Susac syndrome. Random hexamers were used to reverse transcribe an amount of roughly 0.45 to 1 ug RNA. MiXCR, run by TCRdb on the immunoSEQ multiplex PCR reads, gives a single entry per CDR3 protein. This sample has under 550,000 distinct CDR3 sequences, with about 85% found just once. Sequences were obtained from CD8+ T cells from PBMCs. These receptors originate from a human donor with multiple sclerosis.

This chain connects TRBV4-1 to TRBJ1-2; 8 bases match TRBD1. J gave up 4 bases and V 0 bases, and 7 bases lay outside the gene matches. Germline values: CDR1 MGHRA, CDR2 YSYEKL. CDR3 length: 16 residues. CDR3: CASSQDAGGSSYGYTF. CDR3 coding DNA: TGCGCCAGCAGCCAAGATGCAGGGGGCAGTTCCTATGGCTACACCTTC.

This clonotype appeared a single time. This chain connects TRBV11-2 to TRBJ2-7, with D perhaps TRBD1 or TRBD2 (5 bases each). The CDR3 consists of 15 residues. V lost 5 bases, J lost 0 bases, and 14 bases lay in between. CDR1 and CDR2 (germline): SGHAT, FQNNGV. The DNA for the CDR3 is TGTGCCAGCAGCCTACAGGAGGTAGGCTCCTACGAGCAGTACTTC. It translates to CASSLQEVGSYEQYF.

The V gene is TRBV5-1, the J gene TRBJ2-7; TRBD2 matches at 9 bases. In germline, CDR1 is SGHRS, CDR2 YFSETQ. CDR3 length: 15 amino acids. V trimming: 4 bases; J trimming: 2 bases; junction bases outside the gene matches: 7. The CDR3 region has the DNA TGCGCCAGCAGCCCGGCTAGCGGGGCTGCCTACGAGCAGTACTTC. Its protein is CASSPASGAAYEQYF.

The chain carries TRBV5-6 and TRBJ1-4; D is unclear. The CDR3 has 14 residues. V was clipped by 0 bases and J by 6 bases, with 9 bases between them. Germline CDR1 SGHDT, CDR2 YYEEEE. The CDR3 region is CASSLGRSYEKLFF. The CDR3 nucleotides are TGTGCCAGCAGCTTGGGACGTTCGTATGAAAAACTGTTTTTT.

The chain uses TRBV12-3 or TRBV12-4 and TRBJ2-3; possible D gene TRBD1, 5 bases. Trimming pared 6 bases from V and 1 base from J, leaving 11 bases between. The length of the CDR3 is 14 residues. The CDR3 nucleotides are TGTGCCAGCAGCCCAGGGCTGCGCACAGATACGCAGTATTTT. Amino acid sequence: CASSPGLRTDTQYF.

This CDR3 is CASSLFDISNTGELFF. CDR3 DNA sequence: TGTGCCAGCAGTTTATTCGACATATCGAACACCGGGGAGCTGTTTTTT. The chain uses TRBV27 and TRBJ2-2, with unresolved D. This CDR3 region has 16 residues. The V end lost 1 base, the J end lost 0 bases, and 9 bases lay between the germline ends. CDR1 is MNHEY, CDR2 SMNVEV, per germline (reference sequence).

CDR3 nucleotide sequence: TGTGCCAGCGCCGAGCGGGGGATCTCTCCCTACGAGCAGTACTTC. Its translation: CASAERGISPYEQYF. The rearrangement joins TRBV7-2 to TRBJ2-7; 8 bases line up with TRBD2. There are 15 residues in the CDR3. The junction had 11 bases not matched to a gene; V was cut back by 8 bases and J by 2 bases. CDR1 and CDR2 (germline): SGHTA, FQGNSA.

This chain links TRBV20-1 with TRBJ1-1; possible D gene TRBD1, 5 bases. V lost 4 bases and J 1 base, leaving 13 bases between the germline ends. Germline-derived CDR1 and CDR2 are DFQATT and SNEGSKA (reference sequence). The length of the CDR3 is 14 residues. The CDR3 DNA reads as TGCAGTGCTACGACAGTGGCGGGGAACACTGAAGCTTTCTTT. Its translation: CSATTVAGNTEAFF.

This clonotype was observed a single time. The J gene is TRBJ2-5, the V gene TRBV19; perhaps TRBD2 as D (6 bases). CDR1 LNHDA and CDR2 SQIVND come from the germline V gene (reference sequence). Between the trimmed V and J ends, which lost 6 bases and 5 bases, there was a span of 13 bases. The CDR3 consists of 13 residues. The CDR3 loop reads CASRPGGLETQYF. The CDR3 nucleotides read TGTGCCAGTAGACCTGGGGGACTGGAGACCCAGTACTTC.

This chain uses TRBV28 with TRBJ2-3, with TRBD2 identical over 12 bases. V gave up 5 bases and J gave up 3 bases; unmatched junction bases: 6. The V gene's germline CDR1 is MDHEN and CDR2 SYDVKM. The CDR3 contains 16 residues. CDR3 region: CASSPPTSGRTDTQYF. CDR3 coding DNA: TGTGCCAGCAGTCCACCCACTAGCGGGAGGACAGATACGCAGTATTTT.

The chain carries TRBV29-1 and TRBJ2-7, with no clear D. CDR1 SQVTM and CDR2 ANQGSEA come from the germline V gene. Trimming left V 4 bases short and J 0 bases short, with 7 bases between. CDR3 size: 12 residues. Written as DNA, the CDR3 is TGCAGCGTTGGTGGCAGCTCCTACGAGCAGTACTTC. Encoded protein: CSVGGSSYEQYF.

The chain recombines TRBV19 with TRBJ2-1; no definite D call. Germline CDR1 reads LNHDA; CDR2 reads SQIVND (reference sequence). The CDR3 is 12 amino acids. The ends were cut back, 5 bases at V and 7 bases at J, with 9 bases in the middle. The CDR3 DNA follows: TGTGCCAGTAGTTATGTGGGAAATGAGCAGTTCTTC. This encodes CASSYVGNEQFF.

The chain uses TRBV9 and TRBJ1-1; D is perhaps TRBD1 (5 bases). Germline V gene data show CDR1 as SGDLS and CDR2 as YYNGEE. V dropped 0 bases and J dropped 3 bases, with 12 bases sitting between them. The CDR3 covers 15 residues. The CDR3 bases are TGTGCCAGCAGCGTAGCTAAAAGGGGACACACTGAAGCTTTCTTT. Protein sequence: CASSVAKRGHTEAFF.

The V call is TRBV6-1, the J call TRBJ1-3, with TRBD1 matching over 8 bases. The germline gives CDR1 MNHNS, CDR2 SASEGT. This CDR3 is 16 amino acids long. J was trimmed by 0 bases and V by 2 bases; bases with no gene match: 3. The CDR3 reads CASSEYRGTSGNTIYF. The CDR3 region has the DNA TGTGCCAGCAGTGAATACAGGGGGACCTCTGGAAACACCATATATTTT.

This clonotype was observed a single time. At one of its ends the junction is not consistent with the germline gene, which may arise from a read error. V and J are TRBV10-3 and TRBJ1-2; D may be TRBD1 (5 bases). This CDR3 region has 18 residues. Germline-derived CDR1 and CDR2 are ENHRY and SYGVKD. The DNA for the CDR3 is TGTGCCATCAGTGAATATTTAAGGGGCCAGGACCATAACTATGGCCACACCTTC. It encodes CAISEYLRGQDHNYGHTF.

In DNA, the CDR3 is TGTGCCAGCACCCAGGCCCCGAGCTCCTACAATGAGCAGTTCTTC. This gives the protein CASTQAPSSYNEQFF. This rearrangement joins TRBV2 to TRBJ2-1; D unclear. The CDR3 runs 15 residues. Germline lookup yields CDR1 SNHLY and CDR2 FYNNEI. With 7 bases removed from V and 0 bases from J, the gap between germline ends came to 13 bases. The entire variable domain, with the rest obtained from reference TRBV2 and TRBJ2-1, is as follows: EPEVTQTPSHQVTQMGQEVILRCVPISNHLYFYWYRQILGQKVEFLVSFYNNEISEKSEIFDDQFSVERPDGSNFTLKIRSTKLEDSAMYFCASTQAPSSYNEQFFGPGTRLTVL.

The V and J genes are TRBV30 and TRBJ2-7; a weak D match, TRBD1 (6 bases). Trimming cost V 5 bases and J 3 bases, with 14 bases left between them. CDR1 and CDR2 (germline): GTSNPN, SVGIG (reference sequence). CDR3 length: 13 amino acids. As DNA, the CDR3 is TGTGCCTGGGATCAGGGGACCGGCTACGAGCAGTACTTC. Amino acid sequence: CAWDQGTGYEQYF.

V is TRBV7-9 and J is TRBJ2-3, with TRBD1 identical over 7 bases. CDR1 and CDR2 from the germline V gene are SEHNR and FQNEAQ (reference sequence). CDR3 length: 15 amino acids. Unmatched junction bases numbered 4, after V lost 3 bases and J lost 1 base. CDR3 sequence: CASSFRQGGTDTQYF. Written as DNA, the CDR3 is TGTGCCAGCAGCTTCCGACAGGGAGGCACAGATACGCAGTATTTT.

A few counts support this clonotype. V and J are TRBV6-1 and TRBJ2-1; D gene unclear. The germline V and J ends were trimmed by 7 bases and 3 bases, with 13 bases remaining between them. The CDR3 covers 14 residues. Per the germline V gene, CDR1 is MNHNS and CDR2 is SASEGT. For the CDR3, the DNA is TGTGCCAGCAATGAGCGCAGCCTCTACAATGAGCAGTTCTTC. Translation gives CASNERSLYNEQFF.

This clonotype turned up a few times. This sequence joins TRBV27 and TRBJ2-7; D not resolved. Germline CDR1 MNHEY, CDR2 SMNVEV (reference sequence). Trimming stripped 2 bases from V and 2 bases from J, with 7 bases between. The CDR3 contains 13 residues. CDR3 coding DNA: TGTGCCAGCAGTTTAACTACGGCCTACGAGCAGTACTTC. This sequence encodes CASSLTTAYEQYF.

The CDR3, as DNA: TGTGCCAGCTTACCGGGACAGGTGTCCACCGGGGAGCTGTTTTTT. It codes for CASLPGQVSTGELFF. V and J are TRBV19 and TRBJ2-2; 8 bases fit TRBD1. The CDR3 is 15 amino acids. The V gene end was trimmed by 9 bases and the J gene end by 4 bases; junction bases not matched to a gene: 10. Germline V gives CDR1 LNHDA, CDR2 SQIVND (reference sequence). The full variable domain, rest sourced from reference TRBV19 and TRBJ2-2, is DGGITQSPKYLFRKEGQNVTLSCEQNLNHDAMYWYRQDPGQGLRLIYYSQIVNDFQKGDIAEGYSVSREKKESFPLTVTSAQKNPTAFYLCASLPGQVSTGELFFGEGSRLTVL.

The rearrangement links TRBV20-1 to TRBJ1-1; no reliable D call. CDR3 length: 15 residues. Trimming left V 0 bases short and J 1 base short, with 12 bases between. Germline V lookup: CDR1 DFQATT, CDR2 SNEGSKA (reference sequence). This CDR3 is CSARDRGLWNTEAFF. In nucleotides, the CDR3 is TGCAGTGCTAGAGATCGTGGACTTTGGAACACTGAAGCTTTCTTT.

The J gene is TRBJ1-1, the V gene TRBV12-3 or TRBV12-4, with 7 bases matching TRBD1. V lost 5 bases and J lost 5; bases outside the gene matches: 5. The CDR3 sequence is 13 residues long. The CDR3 protein is CASSKGQVTEAFF. Written as DNA, the CDR3 is TGTGCCAGCAGTAAAGGACAGGTAACTGAAGCTTTCTTT.

This sequence joins TRBV12-3 or TRBV12-4 and TRBJ2-1; TRBD2 agrees at 10 bases. The CDR3 loop spans 18 amino acids. Losses at the gene ends were 6 bases for V and 7 bases for J; bases not matched to a gene: 18. The CDR3 reads CASSRPITTSGMENEQFF. CDR3 DNA: TGTGCCAGCAGCCGCCCAATCACAACTAGCGGGATGGAGAATGAGCAGTTCTTC.